This T cell receptor beta chain was found in a study of persistence of HIV-infected CD4 T cells. Overall study context: Blood samples, up to 180 mL, came from multiple time points, except two leukapheresis donors sampled once.

This was the immunoSEQ version 4 assay in survey mode. This table comes from immunoSEQ multiplex PCR, and its TCRdb copy is limited to in-frame clones, with some not included. The sample holds tens of thousands of clones, about 89% seen once. About this clone: Its antigen is not identified.

This nonspecific control used anti-CD3/anti-CD28 bead stimulation of CD4+ T cells. CD4+ T cells upregulating both CD40 ligand and CD69 were sorted as responding cells. Suppressive ART was started during chronic HIV-1 infection in these adults. PBMCs were depleted of CD8+ T cells before stimulation. This material consisted of CD4+ T cells sorted from PBMCs after approximately 19-hour stimulation, taken from a patient who received antiretroviral therapy. The receptor was derived from an adult man with HIV who was CMV-seropositive.

CDR3 nucleotide sequence: TGTGCCAGCTGGGTTGCGGGGGGAGGGTATGAGCAGTTCTTC. This gives the protein CASWVAGGGYEQFF. This chain connects TRBV6-5 to TRBJ2-1; 8 bases are shared with TRBD2. Trimming took 8 bases from V and 8 from J; bases not matched to a gene: 11. Germline assignment: CDR1 MNHEY and CDR2 SVGAGI. The CDR3 extends over 14 amino acids.